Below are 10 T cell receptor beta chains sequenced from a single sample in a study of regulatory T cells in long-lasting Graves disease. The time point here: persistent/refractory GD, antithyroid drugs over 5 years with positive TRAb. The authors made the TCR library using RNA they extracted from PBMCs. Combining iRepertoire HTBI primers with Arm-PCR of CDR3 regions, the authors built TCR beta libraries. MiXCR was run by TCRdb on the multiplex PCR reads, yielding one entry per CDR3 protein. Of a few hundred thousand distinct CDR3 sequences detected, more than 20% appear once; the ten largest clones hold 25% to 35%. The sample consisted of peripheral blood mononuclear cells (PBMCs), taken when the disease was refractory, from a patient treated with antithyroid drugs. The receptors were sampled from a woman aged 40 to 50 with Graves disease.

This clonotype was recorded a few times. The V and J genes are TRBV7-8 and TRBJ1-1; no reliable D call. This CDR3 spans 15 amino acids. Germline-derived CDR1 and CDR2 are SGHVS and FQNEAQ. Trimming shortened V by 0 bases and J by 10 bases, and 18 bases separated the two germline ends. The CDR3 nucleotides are TGTGCCAGCAGCTTAGCGCGAACCCCCCCTCCCGCAGCTTTCTTT. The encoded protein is CASSLARTPPPAAFF.

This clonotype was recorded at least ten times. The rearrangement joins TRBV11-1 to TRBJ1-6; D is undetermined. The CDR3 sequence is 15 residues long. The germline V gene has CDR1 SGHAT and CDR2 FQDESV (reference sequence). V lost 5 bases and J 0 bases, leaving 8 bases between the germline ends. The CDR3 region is CASSRQSSYNSPLHF. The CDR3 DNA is TGTGCCAGCAGCCGCCAGAGCTCCTATAATTCACCCCTCCACTTT.

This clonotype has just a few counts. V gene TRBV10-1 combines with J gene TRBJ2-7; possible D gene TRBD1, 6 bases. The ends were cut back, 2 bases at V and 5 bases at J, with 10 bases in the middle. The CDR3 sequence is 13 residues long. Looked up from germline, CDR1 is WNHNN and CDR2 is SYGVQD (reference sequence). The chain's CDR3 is CASSEGGVNEQYF. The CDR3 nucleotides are TGCGCCAGCAGTGAGGGGGGCGTCAACGAGCAGTACTTC.

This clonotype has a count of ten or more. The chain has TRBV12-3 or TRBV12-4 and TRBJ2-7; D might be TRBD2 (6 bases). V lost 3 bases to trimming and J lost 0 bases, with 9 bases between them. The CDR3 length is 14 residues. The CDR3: CASSFGTYSYEQYF. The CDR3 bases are TGTGCCAGCAGTTTCGGGACTTACTCCTACGAGCAGTACTTC.

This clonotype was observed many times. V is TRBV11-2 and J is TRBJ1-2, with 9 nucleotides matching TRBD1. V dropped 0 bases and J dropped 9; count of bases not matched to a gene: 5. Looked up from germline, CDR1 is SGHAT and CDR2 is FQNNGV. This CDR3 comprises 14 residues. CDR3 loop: CASSLDGGTGSYTF. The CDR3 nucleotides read TGTGCCAGCAGCTTAGATGGAGGGACAGGGAGCTACACCTTC.

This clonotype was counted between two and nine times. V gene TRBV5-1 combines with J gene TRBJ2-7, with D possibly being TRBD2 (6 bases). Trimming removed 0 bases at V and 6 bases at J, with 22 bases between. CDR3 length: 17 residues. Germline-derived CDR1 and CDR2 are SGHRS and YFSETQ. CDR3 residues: CASSLGSPAGPWGEQYF. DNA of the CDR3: TGCGCCAGCAGCTTGGGGTCTCCGGCGGGACCCTGGGGCGAGCAGTACTTC.

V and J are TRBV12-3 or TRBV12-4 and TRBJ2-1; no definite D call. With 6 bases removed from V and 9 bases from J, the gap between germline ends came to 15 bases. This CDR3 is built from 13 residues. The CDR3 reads CASRPSRTGEQFF. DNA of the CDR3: TGTGCCAGCAGGCCGTCTAGAACCGGTGAGCAGTTCTTC.

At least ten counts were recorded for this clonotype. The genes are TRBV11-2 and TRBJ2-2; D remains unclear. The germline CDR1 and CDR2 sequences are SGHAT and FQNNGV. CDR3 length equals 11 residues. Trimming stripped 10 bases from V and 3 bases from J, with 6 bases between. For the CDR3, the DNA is TGTGCCACCTACTACACCGGGGAGCTGTTTTTT. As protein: CATYYTGELFF.

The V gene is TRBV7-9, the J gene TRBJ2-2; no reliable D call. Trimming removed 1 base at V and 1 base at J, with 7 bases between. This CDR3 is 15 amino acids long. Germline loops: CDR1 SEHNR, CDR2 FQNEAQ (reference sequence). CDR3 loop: CASSLVPQNTGELFF. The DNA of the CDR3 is TGTGCCAGCAGCTTAGTCCCTCAGAACACCGGGGAGCTGTTTTTT.

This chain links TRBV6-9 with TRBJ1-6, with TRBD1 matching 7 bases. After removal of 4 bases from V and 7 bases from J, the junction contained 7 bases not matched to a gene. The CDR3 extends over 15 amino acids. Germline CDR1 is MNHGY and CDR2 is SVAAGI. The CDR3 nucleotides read TGTGCCAGCAGTTTCCTGGACAGGACAAATTCACCCCTCCACTTT. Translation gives CASSFLDRTNSPLHF.